The clone carrying this TCR beta chain was counted a few times. As yet, its antigen is unknown. This entry is derived from a study of T cells in Graves' hyperthyroidism and ophthalmopathy. General study results and limits: The model made its ophthalmopathy prediction, and onset followed a median 6.5 months later.

The V end lost 4 bases, the J end lost 4 bases, and 18 bases lay between the germline ends. This CDR3 contains 15 residues. CDR1 SGHRS and CDR2 YFSETQ come from the germline V gene. Using RNA transcripts as the source, TCR beta CDR3 regions were amplified. TCR CDR3 underwent first-round RT-PCR with the HTBI primer set. TCRdb independently ran MiXCR on the multiplex PCR reads; one entry per CDR3 protein. Here the sample spans 490,000 or so distinct CDR3 sequences, around a fifth being singletons. This rearrangement joins TRBV5-1 to TRBJ2-7; possibly TRBD2 for D (6 bases). Input material: blood. The sequence derives from a woman in her 70s with Graves' ophthalmopathy. This CDR3 reads CASSKAGTGKYEQYF. The CDR3 nucleotides read TGCGCCAGCAGCAAAGCCGGGACTGGAAAGTACGAGCAGTACTTC.